These 11 T cell receptor beta chains were sequenced from one sample in a study of read filtering for tumor transcriptome and immune sequencing. This library used approximately 370 ng RNA and molecular barcoded adaptors spanning alpha/delta and beta/gamma chains. One entry per CDR3 protein results from TCRdb running MiXCR on the reads. Among tens of thousands of distinct CDR3 sequences listed, roughly 20% were seen once. The sequencing sample was made of a population of CD138-negative cells sorted from bone marrow. The receptors shown here come from a donor at least 40 years old with multiple myeloma.

At least ten counts were recorded for this clonotype. The genes are TRBV5-1 and TRBJ1-4; 10 nucleotides align to TRBD1. This CDR3 is built from 14 residues. V dropped 4 bases and J dropped 8; count of bases not matched to a gene: 5. Germline V gives CDR1 SGHRS, CDR2 YFSETQ. The CDR3 loop reads CASSPWTGGEKLFF. As DNA, the CDR3 is TGCGCCAGCAGCCCCTGGACAGGGGGGGAAAAACTGTTTTTT.

This chain links TRBV29-1 with TRBJ2-7; 7 nucleotides line up with TRBD2. The junction had 5 bases not matched to a gene; V was cut back by 0 bases and J by 9 bases. The CDR3 spans 12 residues. Germline-derived CDR1 and CDR2 are SQVTM and ANQGSEA. This CDR3 reads CSVEDGGEWQYF. CDR3 in DNA: TGCAGCGTTGAAGATGGGGGGGAGTGGCAGTACTTC.

This chain connects TRBV20-1 to TRBJ2-4; D not certain. Trimming took off 2 bases at V and 1 base at J, with 9 bases between the two ends. The CDR3 has 14 amino acids. Germline V gives CDR1 DFQATT, CDR2 SNEGSKA (reference sequence). The CDR3 sequence: CSARSVRAKNIQYF. The CDR3 DNA reads TGCAGTGCTAGAAGTGTAAGGGCCAAAAACATTCAGTACTTC.

This chain uses TRBV30 with TRBJ2-7; D is perhaps TRBD2 (6 bases). Looked up from germline, CDR1 is GTSNPN and CDR2 is SVGIG (reference sequence). Trimming pared 6 bases from V and 0 bases from J, leaving 12 bases between. There are 13 residues in the CDR3. The CDR3 DNA reads TGTGCCTGTCCCGGGACTGGCTCCTACGAGCAGTACTTC. Amino acid sequence: CACPGTGSYEQYF.

This clonotype was picked up a small number of times. The V gene is TRBV12-3 or TRBV12-4, the J gene TRBJ2-3, with 11 bases lining up with TRBD2. The CDR3 runs to 16 residues. V lost 6 bases and J lost 0; bases outside the gene matches: 5. CDR3 bases: TGTGCCAGCAGCCATTGGACTAGCGGGAGCACAGATACGCAGTATTTT. It is translated as CASSHWTSGSTDTQYF.

This chain joins TRBV7-3 and TRBJ2-1; 9 nucleotides match TRBD2. CDR3 length equals 14 residues. J was trimmed by 10 bases and V by 5 bases; bases with no gene match: 9. Germline CDR1 and CDR2: SGHTA and FQGTGA. The DNA for the CDR3 is TGTGCCAGCAGCGATACAGCGGGGACTAGCGAGCAGTTCTTC. This gives the protein CASSDTAGTSEQFF.

About this clonotype itself: Since a far larger clone is one base different, this is likely a read error. The CDR3 region has the DNA TGCAGCGCTGAGCTAGGACCCGAGCAGTACTTC. This codes for CSAELGPEQYF. The chain links TRBV29-1 to TRBJ2-5; no definite D call. The closer fit of TRBJ2-7 to the DNA end suggests the J call may be wrong. The CDR3 extends over 11 amino acids. Germline V gives CDR1 SQVTM, CDR2 ANQGSEA.

This clonotype was seen repeatedly, ten times or more. V usage is TRBV7-9 and J usage is TRBJ2-7; TRBD1 is a possible D gene (5 bases). CDR3 size: 12 residues. V dropped 5 bases and J dropped 4 bases, with 9 bases sitting between them. The germline V gene encodes CDR1 SEHNR and CDR2 FQNEAQ (reference sequence). The CDR3 DNA reads TGTGCCAGCAGCCAAGGGGTTTACGAGCAGTACTTC. Amino acid sequence: CASSQGVYEQYF.

The chain has TRBV15 and TRBJ1-3; TRBD1 aligns across 7 bases. J gave up 0 bases and V 0 bases, and 5 bases lay outside the gene matches. CDR1 and CDR2 from the germline V gene are LNHNV and YYDKDF (reference sequence). The length of the CDR3 is 17 residues. The CDR3 protein is CATSRDLGQSSGNTIYF. The DNA of the CDR3 is TGTGCCACCAGCAGAGATTTGGGACAGAGCTCTGGAAACACCATATATTTT. The full variable domain, completed using reference TRBV15 and TRBJ1-3, is DAMVIQNPRYQVTQFGKPVTLSCSQTLNHNVMYWYQQKSSQAPKLLFHYYDKDFNNEADTPDNFQSRRPNTSFCFLDIRSPGLGDTAMYLCATSRDLGQSSGNTIYFGEGSWLTVV.

This clonotype was seen many times. The genes are TRBV21-1 and TRBJ1-1; whether TRBD1, the table's D call, matches the DNA was not checked. TRBV21-1 has pseudogene status. This CDR3 is built from 16 residues. Here the CDR3 reads CASSKTRRQGWSEAFF. The DNA of the CDR3 is TGTGCCAGCAGCAAAACTCGGCGACAGGGGTGGAGTGAAGCTTTCTTT.

This clonotype was seen ten or more times. V and J are TRBV12-3 or TRBV12-4 and TRBJ1-3, with unresolved D. The ends were cut back, 4 bases at V and 4 bases at J, with 2 bases in the middle. The CDR3 loop spans 11 amino acids. CDR3 in amino acids: CASSYGNTIYF. As DNA, the CDR3 is TGTGCCAGCAGTTACGGAAACACCATATATTTT.